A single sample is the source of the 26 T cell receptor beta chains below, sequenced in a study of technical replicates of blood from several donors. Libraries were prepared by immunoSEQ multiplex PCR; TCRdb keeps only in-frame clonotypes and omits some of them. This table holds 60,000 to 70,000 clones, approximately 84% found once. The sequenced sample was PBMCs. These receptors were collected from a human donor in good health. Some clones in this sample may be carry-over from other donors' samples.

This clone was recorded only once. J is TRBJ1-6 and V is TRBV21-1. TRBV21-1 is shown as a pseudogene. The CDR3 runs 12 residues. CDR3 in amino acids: CASGELDSPLHF. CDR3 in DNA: TGTGCCAGCGGGGAGTTAGATTCACCCCTCCACTTT.

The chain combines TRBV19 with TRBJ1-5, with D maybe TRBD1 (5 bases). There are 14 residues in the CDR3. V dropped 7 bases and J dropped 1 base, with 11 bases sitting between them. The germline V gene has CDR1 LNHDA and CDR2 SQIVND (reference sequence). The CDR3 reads CASIKTASNQPQHF. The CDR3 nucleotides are TGTGCCAGTATAAAGACAGCCAGCAATCAGCCCCAGCATTTT.

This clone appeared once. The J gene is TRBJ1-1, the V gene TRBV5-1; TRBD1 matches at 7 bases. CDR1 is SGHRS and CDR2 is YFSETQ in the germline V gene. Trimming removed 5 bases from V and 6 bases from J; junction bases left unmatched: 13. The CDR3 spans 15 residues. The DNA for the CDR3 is TGCGCCAGCAGAAATGACAGGGTGCGGGACGCTGAAGCTTTCTTT. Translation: CASRNDRVRDAEAFF.

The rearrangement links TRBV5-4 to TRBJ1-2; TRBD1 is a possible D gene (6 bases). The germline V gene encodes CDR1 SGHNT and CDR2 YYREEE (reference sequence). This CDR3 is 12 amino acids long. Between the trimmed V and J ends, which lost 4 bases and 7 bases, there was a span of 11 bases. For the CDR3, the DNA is TGTGCCAGCAGCATCGGACAGAGTGGCTACACCTTC. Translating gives CASSIGQSGYTF.

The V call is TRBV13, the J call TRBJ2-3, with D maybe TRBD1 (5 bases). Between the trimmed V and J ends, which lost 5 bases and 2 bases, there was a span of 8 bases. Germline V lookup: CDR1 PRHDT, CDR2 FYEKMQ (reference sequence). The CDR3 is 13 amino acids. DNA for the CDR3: TGTGCCAGCAGCCGGACACCCACAGATACGCAGTATTTT. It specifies CASSRTPTDTQYF.

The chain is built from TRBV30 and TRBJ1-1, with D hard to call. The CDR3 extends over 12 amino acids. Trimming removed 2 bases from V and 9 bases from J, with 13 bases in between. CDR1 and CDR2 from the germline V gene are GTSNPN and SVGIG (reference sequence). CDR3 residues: CAWSSTRVKAFF. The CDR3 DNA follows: TGTGCCTGGAGTTCAACACGGGTGAAAGCTTTCTTT.

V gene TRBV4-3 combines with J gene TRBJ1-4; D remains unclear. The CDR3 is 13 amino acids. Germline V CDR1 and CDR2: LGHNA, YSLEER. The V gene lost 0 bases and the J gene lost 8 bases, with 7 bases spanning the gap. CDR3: CASSQDAQEKLFF. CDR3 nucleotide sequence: TGCGCCAGCAGCCAAGATGCCCAGGAAAAACTGTTTTTT.

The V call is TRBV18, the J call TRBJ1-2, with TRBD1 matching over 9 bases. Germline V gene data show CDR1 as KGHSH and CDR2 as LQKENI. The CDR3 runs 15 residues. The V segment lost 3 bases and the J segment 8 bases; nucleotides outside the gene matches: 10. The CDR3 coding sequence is TGTGCCAGCTCACCGAGGACAGGGGTAGAGGGAGGCTACACCTTC. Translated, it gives CASSPRTGVEGGYTF.

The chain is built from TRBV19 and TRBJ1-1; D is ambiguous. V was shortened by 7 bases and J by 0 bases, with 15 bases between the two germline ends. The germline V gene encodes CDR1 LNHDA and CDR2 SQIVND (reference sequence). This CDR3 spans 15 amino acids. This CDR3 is CASTAGYTMNTEAFF. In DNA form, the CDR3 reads TGTGCCAGTACGGCAGGCTATACAATGAACACTGAAGCTTTCTTT.

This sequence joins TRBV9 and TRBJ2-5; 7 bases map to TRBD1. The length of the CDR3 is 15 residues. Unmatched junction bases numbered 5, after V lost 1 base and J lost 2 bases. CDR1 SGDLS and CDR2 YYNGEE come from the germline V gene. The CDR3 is CASSVRDSLQETQYF. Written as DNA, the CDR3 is TGTGCCAGCAGCGTACGGGACAGTCTACAAGAGACCCAGTACTTC.

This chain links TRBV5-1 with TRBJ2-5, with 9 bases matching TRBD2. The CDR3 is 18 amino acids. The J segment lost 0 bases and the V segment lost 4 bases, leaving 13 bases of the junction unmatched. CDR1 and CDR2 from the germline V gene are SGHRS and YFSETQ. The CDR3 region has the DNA TGCGCCAGCAGCACGGGCCCCCGGCGCGGGGGGGACCAAGAGACCCAGTACTTC. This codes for CASSTGPRRGGDQETQYF.

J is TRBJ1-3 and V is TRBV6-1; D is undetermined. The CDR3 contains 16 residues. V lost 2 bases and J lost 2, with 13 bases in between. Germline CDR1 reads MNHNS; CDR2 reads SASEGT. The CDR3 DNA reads TGTGCCAGCAGTGAATCCCCAGGAGGCACTGGAAACACCATATATTTT. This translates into CASSESPGGTGNTIYF.

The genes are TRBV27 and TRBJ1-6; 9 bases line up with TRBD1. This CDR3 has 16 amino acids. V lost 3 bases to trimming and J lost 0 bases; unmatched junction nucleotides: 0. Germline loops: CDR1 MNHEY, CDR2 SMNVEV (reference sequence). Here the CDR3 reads CASSLTGGSYNSPLHF. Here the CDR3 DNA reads TGTGCCAGCAGTTTGACAGGGGGCTCCTATAATTCACCCCTCCACTTT.

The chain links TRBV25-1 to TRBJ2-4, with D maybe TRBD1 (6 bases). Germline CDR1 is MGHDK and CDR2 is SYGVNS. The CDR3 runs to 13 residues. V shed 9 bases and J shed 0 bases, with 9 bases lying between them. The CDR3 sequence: CASGGLAKNIQYF. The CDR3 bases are TGTGCCAGTGGGGGCCTAGCCAAAAACATTCAGTACTTC.

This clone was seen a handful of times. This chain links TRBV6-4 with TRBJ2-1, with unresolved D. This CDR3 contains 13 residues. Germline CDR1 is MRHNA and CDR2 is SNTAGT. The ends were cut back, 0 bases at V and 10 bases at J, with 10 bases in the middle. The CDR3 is CASSDSGHQEQFF. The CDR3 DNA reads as TGTGCCAGCAGTGACTCGGGCCACCAGGAGCAGTTCTTC.

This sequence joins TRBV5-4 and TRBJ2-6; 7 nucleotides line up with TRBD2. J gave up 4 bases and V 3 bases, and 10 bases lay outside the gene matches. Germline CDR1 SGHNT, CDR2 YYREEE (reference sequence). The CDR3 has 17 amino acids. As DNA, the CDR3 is TGTGCCAGCAGCTCGCTTTGGGGAGCGGGAGGGGCCAACGTCCTGACTTTC. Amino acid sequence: CASSSLWGAGGANVLTF.

CDR3 in amino acids: CASGQGQGEKLFF. The CDR3 DNA sequence: TGTGCCAGCGGACAGGGTCAGGGTGAAAAACTGTTTTTT. The V and J genes are TRBV18 and TRBJ1-4; 8 positions match TRBD1. With 8 bases clipped from V and 7 bases from J, the junction kept 6 bases outside the gene matches. Germline assignment: CDR1 KGHSH and CDR2 LQKENI. This CDR3 region has 13 residues.

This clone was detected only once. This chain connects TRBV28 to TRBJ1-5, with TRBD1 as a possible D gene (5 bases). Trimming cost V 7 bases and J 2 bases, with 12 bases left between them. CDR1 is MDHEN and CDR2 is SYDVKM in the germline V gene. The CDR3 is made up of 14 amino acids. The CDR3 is CASIWGSGNQPQHF. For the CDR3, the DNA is TGTGCCAGCATCTGGGGCTCGGGCAATCAGCCCCAGCATTTT.

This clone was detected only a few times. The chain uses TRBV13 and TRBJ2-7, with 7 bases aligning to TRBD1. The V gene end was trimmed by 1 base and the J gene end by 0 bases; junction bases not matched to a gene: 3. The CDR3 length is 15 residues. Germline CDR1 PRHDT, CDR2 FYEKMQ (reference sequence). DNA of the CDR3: TGTGCCAGCAGCTTAGAAGGGGACAGCTCCTACGAGCAGTACTTC. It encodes CASSLEGDSSYEQYF.

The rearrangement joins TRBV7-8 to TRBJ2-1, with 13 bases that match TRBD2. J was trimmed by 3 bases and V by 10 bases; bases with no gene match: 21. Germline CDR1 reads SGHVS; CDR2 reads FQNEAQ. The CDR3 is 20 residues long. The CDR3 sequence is CATIQGRGLAGRTNYNEQFF. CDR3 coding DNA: TGTGCCACCATACAGGGGCGGGGACTAGCGGGACGGACAAACTACAATGAGCAGTTCTTC.

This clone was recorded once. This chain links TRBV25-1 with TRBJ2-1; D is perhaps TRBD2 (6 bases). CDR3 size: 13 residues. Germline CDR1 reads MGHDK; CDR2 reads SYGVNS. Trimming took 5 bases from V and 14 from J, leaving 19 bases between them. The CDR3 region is CASSSSGRRREFF. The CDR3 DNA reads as TGTGCCAGCAGTAGCTCTGGCCGGAGGAGGGAGTTCTTC.

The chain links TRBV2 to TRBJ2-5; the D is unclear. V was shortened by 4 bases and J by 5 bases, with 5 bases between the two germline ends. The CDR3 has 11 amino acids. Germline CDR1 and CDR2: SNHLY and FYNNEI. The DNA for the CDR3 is TGTGCCAGCAGTGGTATGGAGACCCAGTACTTC. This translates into CASSGMETQYF. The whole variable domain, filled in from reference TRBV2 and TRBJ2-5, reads EPEVTQTPSHQVTQMGQEVILRCVPISNHLYFYWYRQILGQKVEFLVSFYNNEISEKSEIFDDQFSVERPDGSNFTLKIRSTKLEDSAMYFCASSGMETQYFGPGTRLLVL.

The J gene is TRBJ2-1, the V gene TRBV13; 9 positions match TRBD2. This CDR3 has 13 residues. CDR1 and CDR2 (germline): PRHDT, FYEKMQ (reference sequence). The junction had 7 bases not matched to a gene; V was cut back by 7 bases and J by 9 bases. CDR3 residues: CASTAGGNGEQFF. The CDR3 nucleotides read TGTGCCAGCACGGCGGGAGGGAACGGTGAGCAGTTCTTC.

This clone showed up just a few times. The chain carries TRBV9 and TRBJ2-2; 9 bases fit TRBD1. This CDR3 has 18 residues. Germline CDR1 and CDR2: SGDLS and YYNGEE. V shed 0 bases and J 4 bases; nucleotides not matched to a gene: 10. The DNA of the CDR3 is TGTGCCAGCAGCGTAGCCCCCTCAGGACAGGGGTCCACCGGGGAGCTGTTTTTT. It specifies CASSVAPSGQGSTGELFF.

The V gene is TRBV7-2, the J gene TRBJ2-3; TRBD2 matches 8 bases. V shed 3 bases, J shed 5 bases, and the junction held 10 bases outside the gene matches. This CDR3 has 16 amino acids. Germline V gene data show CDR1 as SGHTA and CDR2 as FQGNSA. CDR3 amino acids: CASSFGDGRALDTQYF. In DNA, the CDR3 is TGTGCCAGCAGCTTTGGTGACGGGAGGGCCTTAGATACGCAGTATTTT.

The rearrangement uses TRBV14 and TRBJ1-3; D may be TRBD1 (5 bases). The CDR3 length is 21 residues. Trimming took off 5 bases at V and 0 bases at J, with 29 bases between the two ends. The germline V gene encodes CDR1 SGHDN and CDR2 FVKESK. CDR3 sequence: CASSAQDKRQSLTLSGNTIYF. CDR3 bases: TGTGCCAGCAGCGCTCAAGACAAGAGACAGTCCCTCACCCTCTCTGGAAACACCATATATTTT. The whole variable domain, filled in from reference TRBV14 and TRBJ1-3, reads EAGVTQFPSHSVIEKGQTVTLRCDPISGHDNLYWYRRVMGKEIKFLLHFVKESKQDESGMPNNRFLAERTGGTYSTLKVQPAELEDSGVYFCASSAQDKRQSLTLSGNTIYFGEGSWLTVV.